Each of the 15 T cell receptor beta chains below was sequenced from the same sample in a study of vaccination effects on CD4 cells after COVID-19 (dated by TCRdb to 2022 to 2024). To identify antigen-specific CD4+ T cell clonotypes by their expansion, the ViraFEST assay first stimulated PBMC with viral peptide pools and then applied TCR sequencing. After about 10 days of culture, CD4+ T cells were isolated with the EasySep CD4+ T cell isolation kit. The absence of prior SARS-CoV-2 infection in healthy vaccine recipients was confirmed by negative nucleocapsid antibodies before and after vaccination. The library was built by means of the immunoSEQ multiplex PCR assay. TCRdb carries this immuneACCESS record with in-frame sequences only. Its versions omit some clonotypes, under half of them owing to an unresolved V gene in the studies checked, with the rest unexplained. The sample data list roughly 25,000 clones, and roughly two thirds of these were observed just once. 5% of the sample goes to the ten largest clones.

What these receptors recognize is not known. The specimen comprised CD4+ T cells from PBMCs cultured with SARS-CoV-2 spike peptides, sampled before COVID-19 vaccination. Reading the label with the study, this specimen's cell subset or site is: SARS-CoV-2 spike overlapping peptide pool stimulation. These receptors came from a human donor who received a COVID-19 vaccine.

The chain recombines TRBV24-1 with TRBJ2-5; 7 positions agree with TRBD1. The CDR3 spans 15 residues. V lost 3 bases and J lost 2; bases outside the gene matches: 5. Germline assignment: CDR1 KGHDR and CDR2 SFDVKD. The CDR3 bases are TGTGCCACCAGTGATGCCACAGGGGCGCAAGAGACCCAGTACTTC. Translating gives CATSDATGAQETQYF.

The chain carries TRBV5-4 and TRBJ1-6, with D possibly matching TRBD1 (6 bases). The CDR3 sequence is 18 residues long. Trimming cost V 4 bases and J 6 bases, with 23 bases left between them. The V gene's germline CDR1 is SGHNT and CDR2 YYREEE (reference sequence). The DNA for the CDR3 is TGTGCCAGCAGCCTCCAATCAATAACGACAGGTCTTAATTCACCCCTCCACTTT. Translation gives CASSLQSITTGLNSPLHF. Full variable domain (outside the CDR3, taken from reference TRBV5-4 and TRBJ1-6): ETGVTQSPTHLIKTRGQQVTLRCSSQSGHNTVSWYQQALGQGPQFIFQYYREEENGRGNFPPRFSGLQFPNYSSELNVNALELDDSALYLCASSLQSITTGLNSPLHFGNGTRLTVT.

The chain recombines TRBV25-1 with TRBJ1-4, with D perhaps TRBD1 (5 bases). CDR1 is MGHDK, CDR2 SYGVNS, per germline. Trimming cost V 3 bases and J 5 bases, with 13 bases left between them. CDR3 length: 15 residues. Here the CDR3 reads CASSEGWGKNEKLFF. CDR3 DNA sequence: TGTGCCAGCAGTGAGGGATGGGGGAAGAATGAAAAACTGTTTTTT.

This clone has a single count. The V call is TRBV11-2, the J call TRBJ2-1; TRBD2 aligns across 9 bases. With V trimmed by 5 bases and J by 3 bases, 5 bases remained unmatched. Germline V gene sequence: CDR1 SGHAT, CDR2 FQNNGV. The CDR3 has 15 amino acids. The CDR3 coding sequence is TGTGCCAGCAGCCGTAGCGGGGGCCGCTACAATGAGCAGTTCTTC. It yields the protein CASSRSGGRYNEQFF.

This chain links TRBV25-1 with TRBJ1-2, with D maybe TRBD1 (6 bases). The CDR3 has 14 amino acids. V was pared by 4 bases and J by 5 bases, with 14 bases between. The germline V gene has CDR1 MGHDK and CDR2 SYGVNS. This CDR3 is CASSAGTWGYGYTF. The CDR3 coding sequence is TGTGCCAGCAGTGCCGGGACATGGGGATATGGCTACACCTTC.

The chain joins TRBV2 to TRBJ2-3; 10 positions match TRBD1. Germline lookup yields CDR1 SNHLY and CDR2 FYNNEI. Trimming cost V 4 bases and J 3 bases; bases outside gene matches: 4. The CDR3 extends over 15 amino acids. The CDR3 DNA follows: TGTGCCAGCAGTGTAAGACAGGGGGCGACAGATACGCAGTATTTT. Translating gives CASSVRQGATDTQYF.

A remark on this clone: The sample carries other DNA sequences with the same CDR3. CDR3 nucleotides: TGTGCCAGCAGTTACTCGAGAACAGGTGGTGGCTATGGCTACACCTTC. Translation: CASSYSRTGGGYGYTF. This rearrangement joins TRBV6-5 to TRBJ1-2; D perhaps matches TRBD1 (5 bases). Trimming pared 0 bases from V and 4 bases from J, leaving 15 bases between. The CDR3 is 16 amino acids. CDR1 is MNHEY, CDR2 SVGAGI, per germline.

The V and J genes are TRBV4-1 and TRBJ2-5; D unclear. Germline V CDR1 and CDR2: MGHRA, YSYEKL. V lost 1 base and J 3 bases, leaving 9 bases between the germline ends. The CDR3 sequence is 14 residues long. The CDR3 nucleotides read TGCGCCAGCAGCCAAGTGGCCTCCGAAGAGACCCAGTACTTC. Its translation: CASSQVASEETQYF.

CDR3 in DNA: TGTGCCACCAGCAGAGATTCCGTTCGGGCGCATGAGCAGTTCTTC. Translating gives CATSRDSVRAHEQFF. This sequence joins TRBV15 and TRBJ2-1; D uncertain. This CDR3 comprises 15 residues. V dropped 0 bases and J dropped 8 bases, with 14 bases sitting between them. Germline assignment: CDR1 LNHNV and CDR2 YYDKDF (reference sequence).

The chain is built from TRBV7-8 and TRBJ2-5; the D gene is possibly TRBD2 (5 bases). V was cut by 1 base and J by 4 bases, with 10 bases left in between. This CDR3 comprises 14 residues. Germline lookup yields CDR1 SGHVS and CDR2 FQNEAQ. CDR3 region: CASSLVSSRETQYF. The CDR3 DNA is TGTGCCAGCAGCTTAGTTTCTAGCCGAGAGACCCAGTACTTC. Based on the CDR3 plus reference TRBV7-8 and TRBJ2-5, the full variable domain is GAGVSQSPRYKVAKRGQDVALRCDPISGHVSLFWYQQALGQGPEFLTYFQNEAQLDKSGLPSDRFFAERPEGSVSTLKIQRTQQEDSAVYLCASSLVSSRETQYFGPGTRLLVL.

This clone was detected only a few times. V gene TRBV4-1 combines with J gene TRBJ1-2; no reliable D call. Germline values: CDR1 MGHRA, CDR2 YSYEKL. Deletions cut 2 bases from V and 7 bases from J, with 14 bases between. The CDR3 covers 14 residues. The CDR3 spells CASSQPAFSGGYTF. CDR3 bases: TGCGCCAGCAGCCAACCCGCCTTCTCGGGTGGCTACACCTTC.

This chain joins TRBV5-8 and TRBJ2-1; perhaps TRBD2 as D (6 bases). The V gene's germline CDR1 is SGHTS and CDR2 YDEGEE. The CDR3 runs to 15 residues. V lost 4 bases and J 0 bases, leaving 11 bases between the germline ends. CDR3 residues: CASSKSGYSYNEQFF. In DNA form, the CDR3 reads TGTGCCAGCAGCAAAAGCGGGTACTCCTACAATGAGCAGTTCTTC.

This clone has just one count. J is TRBJ2-3 and V is TRBV5-1, with D maybe TRBD1 (6 bases). With 2 bases removed from V and 2 bases from J, the gap between germline ends came to 12 bases. CDR3 length equals 15 residues. Germline V gene lookup returns CDR1 SGHRS and CDR2 YFSETQ. The CDR3 nucleotides are TGCGCCAGCAGCTTTCGGGACACGGCCACAGATACGCAGTATTTT. Its protein product is CASSFRDTATDTQYF.

This chain's CDR3 is CASSTMPSGGNTEAFF. Written as DNA, the CDR3 is TGTGCCAGTAGTACCATGCCGTCAGGCGGCAACACTGAAGCTTTCTTT. V and J are TRBV19 and TRBJ1-1, with D hard to call. Trimming left V 4 bases short and J 2 bases short, with 17 bases between. The CDR3 is made up of 16 amino acids. Germline-derived CDR1 and CDR2 are LNHDA and SQIVND (reference sequence).

The chain couples TRBV6-5 to TRBJ1-2; D possibly corresponds to TRBD1 (5 bases). Trimming cost V 5 bases and J 7 bases, with 14 bases left between them. The CDR3 sequence is 13 residues long. The germline V gene has CDR1 MNHEY and CDR2 SVGAGI. CDR3 amino acids: CASSRRTSGGYTF. The CDR3 DNA reads TGTGCCAGCAGTCGCAGGACATCGGGTGGCTACACCTTC.